The 22 T cell receptor beta chains below come from one sample, sequenced in a study of blood T cells in healthy people across ages. A J-beta primer mix and a sample-barcoded 5' primer were used in a second PCR of roughly 6 to 12 cycles. MiXCR, applied by TCRdb to the 5' RACE reads, yields one record per CDR3 protein. The sample has fewer than 900,000 distinct CDR3 sequences, around 34% seen once. The sample taken for sequencing was blood. The receptors here all came from a man aged 18 to 30 in good health.

This clonotype occurred a few times. The CDR3 spells CASRRGGDTDTQYF. The CDR3 region has the DNA TGTGCCAGCAGACGTGGGGGTGACACAGATACGCAGTATTTT. V usage is TRBV6-5 and J usage is TRBJ2-3; D could derive from TRBD1 or TRBD2 (5 bases each). V lost 6 bases to trimming and J lost 2 bases, with 12 bases between them. CDR1 is MNHEY, CDR2 SVGAGI, per germline. The CDR3 consists of 14 residues.

This sequence joins TRBV21-1 and TRBJ2-6; the D call of TRBD1 is as the table states it, not checked on the DNA. TRBV21-1 is given as a pseudogene. This CDR3 contains 16 residues. CDR3 in amino acids: CASSNSRGPGANVLTF. The CDR3 DNA sequence: TGTGCCAGCAGCAACTCAAGGGGGCCCGGGGCCAACGTCCTGACTTTC.

This clonotype was counted a few times. This chain uses TRBV4-1 with TRBJ2-1, with a weak D call TRBD1 (6 bases). V was cut by 0 bases and J by 3 bases, with 18 bases left in between. The V gene's germline CDR1 is MGHRA and CDR2 YSYEKL. The CDR3 covers 18 residues. CDR3: CASSQEPPGRGYYNEQFF. The CDR3 DNA sequence: TGCGCCAGCAGCCAAGAACCCCCCGGCAGGGGCTACTACAATGAGCAGTTCTTC.

This clonotype was recorded at least ten times. The chain recombines TRBV12-3 or TRBV12-4 with TRBJ2-7; D call uncertain. The CDR3 has 11 amino acids. V was cut by 6 bases and J by 7 bases, with 10 bases left in between. The CDR3 protein is CASSRALEQYF. The CDR3 DNA reads TGTGCCAGCAGCCGCGCCTTGGAGCAGTACTTC.

J is TRBJ2-3 and V is TRBV3-1; D may match TRBD1 or TRBD2 (5 bases each). This CDR3 is 16 amino acids long. Germline CDR1 and CDR2: LGHDT and YNNKEL (reference sequence). V was trimmed by 3 bases and J by 1 base, leaving 14 bases between them. CDR3 sequence: CASSHSSRGGTDTQYF. The CDR3, as DNA: TGTGCCAGCAGCCACAGTTCTAGGGGAGGCACAGATACGCAGTATTTT.

The chain employs TRBV20-1 and TRBJ1-4; D not certain. Per germline, CDR1 DFQATT and CDR2 SNEGSKA (reference sequence). This CDR3 spans 13 amino acids. This chain's CDR3 is CSPEVPTNEKLFF. CDR3 sequence (DNA): TGCAGCCCCGAGGTCCCAACTAATGAAAAACTGTTTTTT.

This chain links TRBV6-5 with TRBJ2-1, with D perhaps TRBD2 (6 bases). Trimming took off 4 bases at V and 4 bases at J, with 11 bases between the two ends. The germline V gene encodes CDR1 MNHEY and CDR2 SVGAGI. This CDR3 has 14 residues. CDR3 nucleotide sequence: TGTGCCAGCAGTTCCCAGCGGGCTTACAATGAGCAGTTCTTC. Its protein is CASSSQRAYNEQFF.

This chain links TRBV10-2 with TRBJ1-5; D perhaps matches TRBD1 (5 bases). CDR3 length: 16 residues. Deletions cut 2 bases from V and 3 bases from J, with 14 bases between. CDR1 is WSHSY, CDR2 SAAADI, per germline. For the CDR3, the DNA is TGCGCCAGCAGTGAGACATGGGACGGACCCAATCAGCCCCAGCATTTT. Residues: CASSETWDGPNQPQHF.

This clonotype was picked up many times. The chain recombines TRBV20-1 with TRBJ2-7; 11 bases agree with TRBD1. The CDR3 extends over 14 amino acids. Trimming removed 1 base from V and 3 bases from J; junction bases left unmatched: 2. CDR1 and CDR2 (germline): DFQATT, SNEGSKA (reference sequence). CDR3 amino acids: CSARVGQGDYEQYF. In nucleotides, the CDR3 is TGCAGTGCTAGAGTGGGACAGGGGGACTACGAGCAGTACTTC.

This clonotype was found a few times. The chain links TRBV5-1 to TRBJ1-1; TRBD1 aligns across 7 bases. V gave up 3 bases and J gave up 5 bases; unmatched junction bases: 7. The CDR3 sequence is 14 residues long. Germline CDR1 and CDR2: SGHRS and YFSETQ. CDR3 in DNA: TGCGCCAGCAGCTCCACAGGGGTCGGAACTGAAGCTTTCTTT. It encodes CASSSTGVGTEAFF.

This clonotype was counted only a few times. The chain uses TRBV29-1 and TRBJ2-5; TRBD1 might be the D (6 bases). The V end lost 5 bases, the J end lost 6 bases, and 10 bases lay between the germline ends. Germline V gives CDR1 SQVTM, CDR2 ANQGSEA. CDR3 size: 11 residues. This chain's CDR3 is CSVSQGQTQYF. Written as DNA, the CDR3 is TGCAGCGTTAGTCAGGGGCAGACCCAGTACTTC.

The chain combines TRBV7-2 with TRBJ2-1; 10 bases agree with TRBD2. The CDR3 is 14 amino acids. V was clipped by 2 bases and J by 6 bases; unmatched bases: 1. The V gene's germline CDR1 is SGHTA and CDR2 FQGNSA. In DNA form, the CDR3 reads TGTGCCAGCAGCTTACCTAGCGGGAGCAATGAGCAGTTCTTC. Translation: CASSLPSGSNEQFF.

The V call is TRBV5-1, the J call TRBJ2-1, with 7 bases matching TRBD1. The J call may be wrong; the DNA end is better matched by TRBJ2-7. Looked up from germline, CDR1 is SGHRS and CDR2 is YFSETQ. The CDR3 is 17 amino acids. In DNA, the CDR3 is TGCGCCAGCAGCCGAGGACAGGCTGACCGCTCCTACAATGAGCAGTACTTC. It encodes CASSRGQADRSYNEQYF.

CDR3 sequence: CASSYTGLGGETQYF. In nucleotides, the CDR3 is TGTGCCAGCAGTTACACAGGGTTAGGGGGGGAGACCCAGTACTTC. J is TRBJ2-5 and V is TRBV6-5; D may match TRBD1 or TRBD2 (6 bases each). CDR3 length: 15 amino acids. The V gene's germline CDR1 is MNHEY and CDR2 SVGAGI. V lost 2 bases, J lost 5 bases, and 15 bases lay in between.

The chain joins TRBV2 to TRBJ2-5; 8 positions match TRBD1. The CDR3 length is 14 residues. In germline, CDR1 is SNHLY, CDR2 FYNNEI. Trimming removed 7 bases from V and 5 bases from J; junction bases left unmatched: 9. CDR3 protein: CASTRTGSGETQYF. The DNA of the CDR3 is TGTGCCAGCACTCGGACAGGGTCTGGGGAGACCCAGTACTTC. The whole variable domain, remainder taken from reference TRBV2 and TRBJ2-5, is EPEVTQTPSHQVTQMGQEVILRCVPISNHLYFYWYRQILGQKVEFLVSFYNNEISEKSEIFDDQFSVERPDGSNFTLKIRSTKLEDSAMYFCASTRTGSGETQYFGPGTRLLVL.

Turning to this clonotype: With a much larger clone just one base away, this may be a read error. This sequence joins TRBV7-3 and TRBJ2-3; no definite D call. CDR3 size: 14 residues. Trimming took 2 bases from V and 4 from J, leaving 10 bases between them. CDR1 is SGHTA, CDR2 FQGTGA, per germline. This chain's CDR3 is CASSLSRTSDTQYF. CDR3 DNA: TGTGCCAGCAGCTTATCGCGGACCTCAGATACGCAGTATTTT.

Worth noting for this clonotype: Just one base apart from a much larger clone, this may be a read error. The V and J genes are TRBV10-3 and TRBJ2-3; 8 bases fit TRBD2. The CDR3 is 15 residues long. Trimming took 8 bases from V and 3 from J; bases not matched to a gene: 10. Germline-derived CDR1 and CDR2 are ENHRY and SYGVKD. CDR3 in amino acids: CAISGTGTRTDTQYF. The DNA for the CDR3 is TGTGCCATCTCAGGGACCGGGACTAGAACAGATACGCAGTATTTT.

The chain links TRBV7-2 to TRBJ2-5; D assignment may be TRBD1 or TRBD2 (5 bases each). Trimming took off 5 bases at V and 11 bases at J, with 21 bases between the two ends. This CDR3 comprises 14 residues. Germline V CDR1 and CDR2: SGHTA, FQGNSA. The CDR3 DNA reads as TGTGCCAGCAGCCTACCCGGGACCTACAATGAGCAGTACTTC. It is translated as CASSLPGTYNEQYF.

Turning to this clonotype: This may stem from a read error, because a much larger clone lies one nucleotide away. The genes are TRBV14 and TRBJ2-1; D ambiguous. V was clipped by 0 bases and J by 13 bases, with 13 bases between them. The CDR3 covers 13 residues. CDR1 SGHDN and CDR2 FVKESK come from the germline V gene. Here the CDR3 reads CASSQEGVETQFF. In DNA form, the CDR3 reads TGTGCCAGCAGCCAAGAAGGAGTAGAGACCCAGTTCTTC.

In the case of this clonotype: At one end, the junction sequence differs from germline, possibly due to a read error. The J gene is TRBJ2-4, the V gene TRBV6-1; no reliable D call. The CDR3 sequence is 12 residues long. Germline lookup yields CDR1 MNHNS and CDR2 SASEGT. CDR3 sequence: CANSLVMNIQYF. In DNA form, the CDR3 reads TGTGCCAACAGTTTGGTAATGAACATTCAGTACTTC.

The rearrangement uses TRBV4-3 and TRBJ2-1; D is possibly TRBD1 (6 bases). The J call may be in error: the DNA end matches TRBJ2-7 better. In germline, CDR1 is LGHNA, CDR2 YSLEER. CDR3 length: 16 residues. Here the CDR3 reads CASSQDETGTYNEQYF. The CDR3 bases are TGCGCCAGCAGCCAAGATGAGACAGGAACTTACAATGAGCAGTACTTC.

Only one count was recorded for this clonotype. The V gene is TRBV20-1, the J gene TRBJ2-7; 11 nucleotides line up with TRBD2. The CDR3 runs 15 residues. Germline V lookup: CDR1 DFQATT, CDR2 SNEGSKA (reference sequence). The J segment lost 7 bases and the V segment lost 6 bases, leaving 14 bases of the junction unmatched. As DNA, the CDR3 is TGCAGTGCGGTGGGACTAGCGGCGGTCTACAATGAGCAGTACTTC. Translation gives CSAVGLAAVYNEQYF.